This TCR beta chain derives from a study of shared clonotypes between healthy human individuals. As for the study in general: Per donor, three plates held CD4 naive cells, three held CD4 memory, two held CD8 naive and one held CD8 memory.

Naive CD8 cells comprised CD45RO-negative, CCR7-positively selected cells, excluding terminally differentiated effector memory CD45RA+ cells. The CDR3 spans 15 residues. V lost 3 bases and J lost 5, with 16 bases in between. Germline V gene data show CDR1 as MDHEN and CDR2 as SYDVKM. Repertoires were generated with immunoSEQ multiplex PCR, while TCRdb's copy carries only in-frame clones and drops some. The sample lists approximately 2,200,000 clones; more than 85% were seen once. The clonotype originates from a man between 18 and 29 years old in good health. Some clones in this sample may be carry-over from other donors' samples. The rearrangement joins TRBV28 to TRBJ1-1; tentative D call: TRBD1 (6 bases). Sequenced material: naive CD8+ T cells from PBMCs. In nucleotides, the CDR3 is TGTGCCAGCAGTTTGGAACCACAGGGATGGACTGAAGCTTTCTTT. The encoded protein is CASSLEPQGWTEAFF.